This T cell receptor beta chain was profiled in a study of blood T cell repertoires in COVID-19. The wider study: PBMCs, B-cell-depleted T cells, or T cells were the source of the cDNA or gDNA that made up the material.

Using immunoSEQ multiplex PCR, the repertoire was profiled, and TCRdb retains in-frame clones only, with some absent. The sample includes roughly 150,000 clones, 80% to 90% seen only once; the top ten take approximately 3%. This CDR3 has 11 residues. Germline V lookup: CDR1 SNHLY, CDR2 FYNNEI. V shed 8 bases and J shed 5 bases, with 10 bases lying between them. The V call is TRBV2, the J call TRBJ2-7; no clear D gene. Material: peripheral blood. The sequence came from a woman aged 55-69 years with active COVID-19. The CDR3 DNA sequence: TGTGCCAGCGGGCTGCTGGACGAGCAGTACTTC. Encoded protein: CASGLLDEQYF.